One and the same sample provided the 8 T cell receptor beta chains below, sequenced in a study of blood T cell repertoires in COVID-19. The method was immunoSEQ multiplex PCR; TCRdb's version includes in-frame clones alone and lacks a portion of them. This sample has around 66,000 clones, with more than 70% found just once. Specimen: peripheral blood. Receptors originate from a man between 60 and 70 years old with acute or convalescent COVID-19.

The chain carries TRBV11-2 and TRBJ1-2; no definite D call. Germline V gives CDR1 SGHAT, CDR2 FQNNGV. This CDR3 region has 17 residues. With 4 bases removed from V and 4 bases from J, the gap between germline ends came to 22 bases. The CDR3 region has the DNA TGTGCCAGCAGCTCCGACCTTCCTGGACGGCGGGGCTATGGCTACACCTTC. It yields the protein CASSSDLPGRRGYGYTF. The full variable domain, in which reference TRBV11-2 and TRBJ1-2 provide the parts outside the CDR3, is EAGVAQSPRYKIIEKRQSVAFWCNPISGHATLYWYQQILGQGPKLLIQFQNNGVVDDSQLPKDRFSAERLKGVDSTLKIQPAKLEDSAVYLCASSSDLPGRRGYGYTFGSGTRLTVV.

The J gene is TRBJ2-3, the V gene TRBV5-1; D remains unclear. V was pared by 0 bases and J by 2 bases, with 7 bases between. The CDR3 runs 14 residues. CDR1 is SGHRS and CDR2 is YFSETQ in the germline V gene. The CDR3 region is CASSLEEITDTQYF. CDR3 sequence (DNA): TGCGCCAGCAGCTTGGAGGAGATCACAGATACGCAGTATTTT.

This rearrangement joins TRBV12-3 or TRBV12-4 to TRBJ1-2, with D unclear. Trimming pared 7 bases from V and 8 bases from J, leaving 14 bases between. The CDR3 covers 12 residues. CDR3 region: CASIPDSGGYTF. In DNA form, the CDR3 reads TGTGCCAGCATCCCCGACTCGGGGGGCTACACCTTC.

V gene TRBV6-2 or TRBV6-3 combines with J gene TRBJ2-7, with TRBD2 matching over 10 bases. The CDR3 has 17 residues. Germline loops: CDR1 MNHEY, CDR2 SVGEGT. J gave up 2 bases and V 6 bases, and 13 bases lay outside the gene matches. DNA of the CDR3: TGTGCCAGCAGCACTCTACTAAGCGGGGGGGTAACCTACGAGCAGTACTTC. It codes for CASSTLLSGGVTYEQYF.

The V and J genes are TRBV10-2 and TRBJ1-5; D not certain. Trimming removed 4 bases at V and 4 bases at J, with 8 bases between. The CDR3 runs 13 residues. Germline-derived CDR1 and CDR2 are WSHSY and SAAADI. The CDR3 loop reads CASSGQRNQPQHF. CDR3 nucleotide sequence: TGCGCCAGCAGTGGGCAAAGAAATCAGCCCCAGCATTTT.

The V gene is TRBV10-3, the J gene TRBJ2-3; unclear D gene. CDR1 is ENHRY, CDR2 SYGVKD, per germline. The ends were cut back, 6 bases at V and 5 bases at J, with 6 bases in the middle. This CDR3 comprises 11 residues. The CDR3 region is CAISLRDTQYF. The CDR3 DNA reads TGTGCCATCAGCTTGAGAGATACGCAGTATTTT.

The chain employs TRBV5-4 and TRBJ2-7; 8 positions match TRBD2. The CDR3 runs 15 residues. The V segment lost 1 base and the J segment 2 bases; nucleotides outside the gene matches: 5. The V gene's germline CDR1 is SGHNT and CDR2 YYREEE (reference sequence). The DNA for the CDR3 is TGTGCCAGCAGCTTGACGACGGGGGGGCCCTACGAGCAGTACTTC. Protein: CASSLTTGGPYEQYF. Using reference TRBV5-4 and TRBJ2-7 for the parts outside the CDR3, the full variable domain is ETGVTQSPTHLIKTRGQQVTLRCSSQSGHNTVSWYQQALGQGPQFIFQYYREEENGRGNFPPRFSGLQFPNYSSELNVNALELDDSALYLCASSLTTGGPYEQYFGPGTRLTVT.

This clone was seen a handful of times. The rearrangement uses TRBV5-1 and TRBJ1-6; 9 nucleotides align to TRBD1. In germline, CDR1 is SGHRS, CDR2 YFSETQ. Trimming at V came to 0 bases and at J to 0 bases, leaving 7 bases not matched to a gene. The CDR3 contains 19 residues. The CDR3 loop reads CASSLEVTGGASYNSPLHF. The CDR3 nucleotides are TGCGCCAGCAGCTTGGAAGTGACAGGGGGTGCCTCCTATAATTCACCCCTCCACTTT.